This TCR beta chain was recovered during a study of blood T cell repertoires in COVID-19. Study background: Specimens from acute and convalescent COVID-19 originated in the United States, Italy and Spain.

Produced via immunoSEQ multiplex PCR; TCRdb's table is partial and in-frame only. This sample has about 380,000 clones, with around 87% found just once. This CDR3 is built from 15 residues. Germline assignment: CDR1 MGHRA and CDR2 YSYEKL. Trimming removed 4 bases at V and 2 bases at J, with 15 bases between. Cohort 3 recovered donors had two negative PCRs, clearance, or symptom resolution. The TCR was taken from a man aged 25-45 years who had recovered from COVID-19. The sequenced sample consisted of PBMCs or T cells enriched from blood (not recorded which). The chain is built from TRBV4-1 and TRBJ2-7, with D perhaps matching TRBD2 (5 bases). CDR3 bases: TGCGCCAGCAGCCCGACGGACTCATCAACCTACGAGCAGTACTTC. It encodes CASSPTDSSTYEQYF.